This paragraph covers one T cell receptor (beta chain) sequence. Coverage ceases 3 residues before the CDR3 finishes, and the germline J gene fills in the end. Germline assignment: CDR1 SGHVS and CDR2 FNYEAQ. The CDR3 is 14 amino acids. Trimming shortened V by 1 base and J by 4 bases, and 10 bases separated the two germline ends. TCRdb's copy holds only in-frame clones and misses some; the assay was immunoSEQ multiplex PCR. This sample contains over 30,000 clones. This record belongs to a study of T cells in women clearing cervical HPV infection. V and J are TRBV7-6 and TRBJ1-1, with D perhaps TRBD1 (5 bases). The sequenced sample consisted of blood buffy coat. The TCR originated in a woman between 18 and 70 years old with a cervical HPV16 infection that either progressed to CIN3+ or cleared (not recorded which). The sequenced part of the CDR3 DNA is TGTGCCAGCAGCTTAGAAATGGGGCCCACTGAA. This sequence encodes CASSLEMGPTE. The full-length CDR3 reads as CASSLEMGPTEAFF.